This record concerns one TCR beta chain sequence. What it binds is unknown. The data stem from a study of T cell responses to AZD1222 COVID-19 vaccine. TCRdb keeps only in-frame clones here, not all; method: immunoSEQ multiplex PCR. Seen here are roughly 180,000 clones, 75% to 90% observed once, and the top ten hold approximately 7.2%. Study observations and caveats: At 160-218 and 743-854, vaccine-associated CD4 TCRs were dominant, and they spanned spike.

This receptor was identified in an adult in good health. Sequenced material: peripheral blood, taken on day 0 of AZD1222 vaccination.

CDR3 sequence reads: CASSQNTGMGGEKLFF. The DNA of the CDR3 is TGTGCCAGTAGTCAAAATACAGGGATGGGTGGTGAAAAACTGTTTTTT. V is TRBV19 and J is TRBJ1-4; TRBD1 might be the D (6 bases). The germline gives CDR1 LNHDA, CDR2 SQIVND (reference sequence). This CDR3 spans 16 amino acids. Between the trimmed V and J ends, which lost 5 bases and 7 bases, there was a span of 20 bases.